The 10 T cell receptor beta chains in this list originate from one sample, sequenced in a study of T cell responses to AZD1222 COVID-19 vaccine (dated by TCRdb to the early 2020s). The library came from the immunoSEQ multiplex PCR assay. The table comes from immuneACCESS by way of TCRdb, which keeps in-frame sequences with V and J called. Part of the clones is missing from these tables; in studies checked, under half for an unresolved V gene and the rest for unknown reasons. The sample records fewer than 200,000 clones, 92% of which are singletons. 1.6% of the sample is in the top ten clones. Read against the paper, the sample's time point label means: baseline before first vaccination. Source: peripheral blood, taken on day 0 of AZD1222 vaccination. All receptors come from an adult in good health.

The V gene is TRBV29-1, the J gene TRBJ1-2; no clear D. The V end lost 0 bases, the J end lost 5 bases, and 10 bases lay between the germline ends. The length of the CDR3 is 13 residues. Germline V gene lookup returns CDR1 SQVTM and CDR2 ANQGSEA. The CDR3 is CSVEDQVGYGYTF. The CDR3 bases are TGCAGCGTTGAAGATCAGGTGGGGTATGGCTACACCTTC.

The J gene is TRBJ1-3, the V gene TRBV2, with D tentatively TRBD1 (6 bases). This CDR3 has 17 residues. The V end was cut by 4 bases, the J end by 0 bases, with 16 bases between. CDR1 and CDR2 from the germline V gene are SNHLY and FYNNEI. The DNA for the CDR3 is TGTGCCAGCAGTGCTCGGGACACATTTTCCTCTGGAAACACCATATATTTT. Amino acids: CASSARDTFSSGNTIYF.

The J gene is TRBJ1-6, the V gene TRBV2; D not resolved. Per the germline V gene, CDR1 is SNHLY and CDR2 is FYNNEI. V shed 2 bases and J shed 12 bases, with 8 bases lying between them. The CDR3 sequence is 12 residues long. CDR3: CASSETRLPLHF. Written as DNA, the CDR3 is TGTGCCAGCAGTGAAACTCGTTTACCCCTCCACTTT.

V usage is TRBV15 and J usage is TRBJ1-2; D remains ambiguous. The ends were cut back, 3 bases at V and 8 bases at J, with 19 bases in the middle. The germline gives CDR1 LNHNV, CDR2 YYDKDF (reference sequence). The CDR3 is made up of 15 amino acids. CDR3 residues: CATSSPRTGRSGYTF. CDR3 sequence (DNA): TGTGCCACCAGCAGCCCACGGACTGGGAGATCAGGCTACACCTTC.

J is TRBJ1-3 and V is TRBV18, with 12 bases identical to TRBD1. The ends lost 3 bases at V and 2 bases at J; junction bases unmatched: 5. There are 17 residues in the CDR3. Germline values: CDR1 KGHSH, CDR2 LQKENI. CDR3 amino acids: CASSPSWDRGPGNTIYF. DNA for the CDR3: TGTGCCAGCTCACCGTCCTGGGACAGGGGGCCTGGAAACACCATATATTTT.

This clone was picked up one time. Here the CDR3 reads CASSLAPGRELFF. The CDR3 DNA follows: TGTGCCAGCAGCTTAGCACCGGGTAGGGAGCTGTTTTTT. The gene calls are TRBV7-2 and TRBJ2-2; D unresolved. CDR1 is SGHTA, CDR2 FQGNSA, per germline. V was shortened by 0 bases and J by 9 bases, with 8 bases between the two germline ends. This CDR3 comprises 13 residues.

This rearrangement joins TRBV5-1 to TRBJ2-3; D is tentatively TRBD1 or TRBD2 (5 bases each). The CDR3 is 16 amino acids. The germline V gene has CDR1 SGHRS and CDR2 YFSETQ. The V gene lost 0 bases and the J gene lost 6 bases, with 17 bases spanning the gap. CDR3 nucleotides: TGCGCCAGCAGCTTGGGGACGGGGCGACGGTTGGATACGCAGTATTTT. Protein: CASSLGTGRRLDTQYF.

The chain links TRBV7-9 to TRBJ2-7; 11 nucleotides match TRBD1. After removal of 3 bases from V and 7 bases from J, the junction contained 5 bases not matched to a gene. Germline V gene sequence: CDR1 SEHNR, CDR2 FQNEAQ (reference sequence). This CDR3 contains 14 residues. The DNA for the CDR3 is TGTGCCAGCAGCTTGGGACAGGGGGTTGGTGAGCAGTACTTC. Its translation: CASSLGQGVGEQYF.

V is TRBV7-9 and J is TRBJ1-1, with TRBD1 matching over 10 bases. Per germline, CDR1 SEHNR and CDR2 FQNEAQ (reference sequence). V trimming: 5 bases; J trimming: 1 base; junction bases outside the gene matches: 10. This CDR3 is built from 17 residues. The CDR3 loop reads CASSANGQGGWNTEAFF. The CDR3 region has the DNA TGTGCCAGCAGCGCAAACGGACAGGGGGGCTGGAACACTGAAGCTTTCTTT.

The gene calls are TRBV30 and TRBJ2-1; the D gene is possibly TRBD2 (5 bases). V lost 0 bases and J lost 7, with 19 bases in between. Germline V gives CDR1 GTSNPN, CDR2 SVGIG (reference sequence). This CDR3 contains 16 residues. CDR3 in DNA: TGTGCCTGGAGTGTACAGATAAGGCCCTCGGGGAATGAGCAGTTCTTC. As protein: CAWSVQIRPSGNEQFF.